This T cell receptor beta chain originates from a study of CD8 T cells in Susac syndrome (dated 2019 in TCRdb). Background for the entire study: Repertoire sequencing was used to test whether CD8+ T cell activation and differentiation in Susac syndrome was antigen driven. Clonality of the CD8+ T cell repertoire was compared between eleven to twelve healthy donors, approximately 14 Susac syndrome patients and around 15 multiple sclerosis patients.

The CDR3 goes from the cysteine to the phenylalanine over 16 residues. The DNA shown is the 48-base CDR3, in frame from base 1. Germline trimming amounts to 4 bases on V and 2 bases on J, with 6 as the count of junction bases outside the gene matches. Via the germline V gene, CDR1 is SGHVS and CDR2 FQNEAQ. In the case of this clonotype: What this receptor recognizes is not known. Per-nucleotide qualities are absent, and no much larger clonotype sits a single base away.

High-throughput TCR beta sequencing profiled peripheral blood CD8+ and CD4+ T cells from healthy donors, Susac syndrome patients and multiple sclerosis patients. The multiple sclerosis controls were treatment-naive patients whose relapsing-remitting disease, either stable or active, fulfilled the revised McDonald criteria. CD8+ TEMRA cells were enriched by FACS, while bulk CD8+ and CD4+ T cells were purified by magnetic negative isolation. Blood was collected in EDTA tubes and processed within 24 hours, with PBMCs isolated through density gradient centrifugation. PBMCs intended for TCR sequencing were frozen in liquid nitrogen and were later thawed in a 37 degrees C water bath. A purity of at least 90% was achieved for sorted or isolated CD4+, CD8+ and CD8+ TEMRA cells. RNA was extracted with the RNeasy kit and roughly 0.45 to 1 ug was reverse transcribed using random hexamers. The immunoSEQ multiplex PCR assay, which covers 54 Vbeta and 13 Jbeta segments, was used to amplify TCR beta CDR3 regions. PCR amplification bias was corrected using a synthetic template baseline for primer optimization and computational correction. In the paper's pipeline: Reads were annotated to V, D and J genes per IMGT and analyzed with immunoSEQ Analyzer, keeping only productive sequences. Clonality was calculated as one minus the Shannon entropy normalized by log2 of the number of productive unique sequences. For each patient and control, public and private clones were evaluated within the 100 most prevalent clones. Clones were defined as Susac-specific if absent from the healthy and MS cohorts, from approximately 1,100 published viral clones and from other ImmuneACCESS disease sequences. TCRdb reran the public reads through fastp at Q25 and MiXCR, keeping productive beta chains. For every CDR3 protein sequence, its rows merge into one entry that carries the most common genes and DNA. These V and J calls are TCRdb output, not the study's own analysis. The sample table lists 100,000 to 150,000 distinct CDR3 sequences, 93% of them with a count of one. The ten top clones hold roughly 0.3% of the sample.

Overall study outcomes, separate from this receptor: The study acknowledged that relatively few individuals were included in the TCR sequencing and HLA analysis.

Recombination joined TRBV7-8 with TRBJ2-1; the junction holds 9 bases that match TRBD1. The specimen sequenced was CD8+ T cells from PBMCs. The sequence was obtained from a human donor with multiple sclerosis. Here the CDR3 is given as CASSSAGTGTYNEQFF. The sequenced DNA is TGTGCCAGCAGCTCTGCCGGGACAGGGACCTACAATGAGCAGTTCTTC.